The rows below give T cell receptor beta chains drawn from one sample of a study of cytomegalovirus exposure and HLA in healthy donors. Profiling relied on immunoSEQ multiplex PCR, and the TCRdb table lists in-frame clones only, not all of them. The sample records under 150,000 clones, about three quarters being singletons. The sequencing sample was made of PBMCs. These receptors originate from a male donor in good health and CMV-seropositive. The CDR3 runs from the conserved cysteine through the conserved F or W. D genes are given only for firm matches. Some rows mark clone size as missing; the rest say once, few, many or name a class of expanded clone.

TRBD1	TRBV7-6	.	TRBJ2-7	TGTGCCAGCAGCTTGACAGGGTCCGAGCAGTACTTC	CASSLTGSEQYF
TRBD2	TRBV9	.	TRBJ2-3	TGTGCCAGCAACAGCGGGGCGGATACGCAGTATTTT	CASNSGADTQYF
TRBD1	TRBV19	.	TRBJ1-2	TGTGCCAGTAGTACGGACAGGGGCCGCTATGGCTACACCTTC	CASSTDRGRYGYTF
.	TRBV4-1	.	TRBJ2-7	TGCGCCAGCAGCCAAGGGTCCGGAGGGACCTACGAGCAGTACTTC	CASSQGSGGTYEQYF
.	TRBV30	.	TRBJ2-7	TGTGCCCTAGCGCAAGTAGGCTACTACGAGCAGTACTTC	CALAQVGYYEQYF
.	TRBV30	.	TRBJ1-2	TGTGCCTGGAGTAGGGTGGGGAGGGGCTACACCTTC	CAWSRVGRGYTF
.	TRBV27	.	TRBJ1-6	TGTGCCAGCAGTTTCCAGGGCGATAATTCACCCCTCCACTTT	CASSFQGDNSPLHF
TRBD1	TRBV23-1	.	TRBJ1-4	TGCGCCAGCAGTCAGGACAGGGAACCAGTAGCTAATGAAAAACTGTTTTTT	CASSQDREPVANEKLFF
.	TRBV7-9	.	TRBJ1-5	TGTGCCAGCAGCCCAGTCAGTGGTAATCAGCCCCAGCATTTT	CASSPVSGNQPQHF
TRBD1	TRBV25-1	.	TRBJ1-1	TGTGCCACCCAACAGGGGGTTGGCGCTGAAGCTTTCTTT	CATQQGVGAEAFF
TRBD2	TRBV28	.	TRBJ2-3	TGTGCCAGCAGCTCCCGACTAGCGGAAGTCACAGATACGCAGTATTTT	CASSSRLAEVTDTQYF
TRBD2	TRBV6-5	.	TRBJ2-7	TGTGCCAGCAGCCCAGGACTAGCGGGGGCCTACGAGCAGTACTTC	CASSPGLAGAYEQYF
.	TRBV25-1	.	TRBJ1-2	TGTGCCAGCAGTGAGGGGTCAGGGCCCATTTATGGCTACACCTTC	CASSEGSGPIYGYTF
TRBD1	TRBV5-6	.	TRBJ1-6	TGTGCCAGCAGCTCGGACAGGGAAAATTCACCCCTCCACTTT	CASSSDRENSPLHF
.	TRBV4-3	.	TRBJ2-7	TGCGCCAGCAGCCAAGAACAGGGGGGGGCCTACGAGCAGTACTTC	CASSQEQGGAYEQYF
.	TRBV5-6	few	TRBJ2-1	TGTGCCAGCAGCTTGATGAGCAACAATGAGCAGTTCTTC	CASSLMSNNEQFF
TRBD2	TRBV27	few	TRBJ2-1	TGTGCCAGTCGCACTAGCGGGATTTTGAATGAGCAGTTCTTC	CASRTSGILNEQFF
TRBD1	TRBV27	.	TRBJ2-7	TGTGCCAGCAGTTTAACAGGGGTCGGGCACGAGCAGTACTTC	CASSLTGVGHEQYF
TRBD2	TRBV27	.	TRBJ2-3	TGTGCCAGCAGCGCCCTAGCGGGGGGGTTTTCAGATACGCAGTATTTT	CASSALAGGFSDTQYF
TRBD1	TRBV2	.	TRBJ2-6	TGTGCCAGCAGTCGACAGGGGGCTGGGGCCAACGTCCTGACTTTC	CASSRQGAGANVLTF
TRBD1	TRBV5-1	.	TRBJ1-2	TGCGCCAGCAGCTTGGAGGGACAGGGGGATGGCTACACCTTC	CASSLEGQGDGYTF
.	TRBV7-2	.	TRBJ1-1	TGTGCCAGCAGCTTAGAGAAGGCGGGTGAAGCTTTCTTT	CASSLEKAGEAFF
TRBD2	TRBV6-1	few	TRBJ2-1	TGTGCCAGCAGTGTGGTAGCGGGGGGGCCGAGTGAGCAGTTCTTC	CASSVVAGGPSEQFF
TRBD1	TRBV4-1	.	TRBJ1-6	TGCGCCAGCAGCCAAATCCCATACAGGACAGGAAACTATAATTCACCCCTCCACTTT	CASSQIPYRTGNYNSPLHF
TRBD2	TRBV7-9	.	TRBJ2-5	TGTTCCAGCAGCGACACCGGGACTAGCGGGGGGGCCCCAGAGACCCAGTACTTC	CSSSDTGTSGGAPETQYF
TRBD2	TRBV7-2	.	TRBJ2-7	TGTGCCAGCAGCGCCTTACTAGCGGGGGAATCTAGCTCCTACGAGCAGTACTTC	CASSALLAGESSSYEQYF
.	TRBV29-1	.	TRBJ1-2	TGCAGCTCCCTGACAGGAAACTATGGCTACACCTTC	CSSLTGNYGYTF
.	TRBV29-1	.	TRBJ2-3	TGCAGCCTTCGGTTCACAGATACGCAGTATTTT	CSLRFTDTQYF